The clone carrying this T cell receptor (beta chain) came up a few times. The target antigen is unknown. Each TCR beta library was made by quantitative 5'-RACE that incorporated molecular barcodes. TCRdb re-called the 5' RACE reads through MiXCR, storing one row per CDR3 protein. In the table there are fewer than 550,000 distinct CDR3 sequences, approximately 5% of which are singletons. The data were obtained in a study of CD8 T cells in ankylosing spondylitis. Study-level points and caveats: Seemingly characteristic of ankylosing spondylitis blood was a TCR beta motif consisting of roughly 8 highly homologous variants. Existing reports had already noted some motif variants in reactive arthritis synovial fluid and blood. Significant enrichment of disease-linked clones was reportedly seen in matched ankylosing spondylitis synovial fluid.

The germline V gene has CDR1 DFQATT and CDR2 SNEGSKA (reference sequence). V lost 0 bases and J lost 2; bases outside the gene matches: 2. The CDR3 has 15 residues. This receptor was identified in a male donor with ankylosing spondylitis. The chain employs TRBV20-1 and TRBJ2-5, with TRBD2 matching over 11 bases. Sequencing was performed on blood, either unsorted or a sorted T cell fraction (not recorded which). CDR3 residues: CSARETSGNQETQYF. The CDR3 DNA reads TGCAGTGCTAGAGAGACTAGCGGGAATCAAGAGACCCAGTACTTC.